This T cell receptor beta chain is drawn from a study of OX40 agonist ivuxolimab in advanced cancers. Study-wide background: Among those enrolled, mean age was around 60 years (range roughly 20 to 80) and 70% to 85% were male.

Libraries were prepared by immunoSEQ multiplex PCR; TCRdb keeps only in-frame clonotypes and omits some of them. Of tens of thousands of clones in the sample, around 81% were seen once. This clone occurred a few times. What it recognizes is unknown. The study, taken as a whole, reports: Dose levels from 0.1 to 3.0 mg/kg saw CD4+ and CD8+ blood T cells expand clonally by week 6.

A history of autoimmune disease or systemic immunosuppression excluded patients. The specimen was CD4+ or CD8+ T cells sorted from blood, collected in a trial of the OX40 agonist ivuxolimab. The receptor was derived from an adult with an advanced solid tumor such as melanoma, head and neck, liver or kidney cancer.

For the CDR3, the DNA is TGTGCCAGCAGTTCCTCGACAGGGGAGGTCTACAATGAGCAGTTCTTC. Translation: CASSSSTGEVYNEQFF. This chain links TRBV28 with TRBJ2-1; 8 nucleotides agree with TRBD1. The CDR3 contains 16 residues. V lost 4 bases, J lost 3 bases, and 8 bases stayed unmatched. Germline loops: CDR1 MDHEN, CDR2 SYDVKM.